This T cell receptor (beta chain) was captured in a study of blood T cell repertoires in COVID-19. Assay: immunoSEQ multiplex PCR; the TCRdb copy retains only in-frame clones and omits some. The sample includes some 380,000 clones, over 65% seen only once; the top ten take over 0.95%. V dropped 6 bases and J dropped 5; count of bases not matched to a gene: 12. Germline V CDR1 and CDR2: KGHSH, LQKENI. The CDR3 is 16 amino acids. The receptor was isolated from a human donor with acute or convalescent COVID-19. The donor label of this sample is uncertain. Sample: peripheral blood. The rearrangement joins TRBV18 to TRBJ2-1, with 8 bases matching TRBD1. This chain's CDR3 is CASSLDRGRGDNEQFF. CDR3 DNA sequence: TGTGCCAGCTCGCTAGACAGGGGCCGCGGTGACAATGAGCAGTTCTTC.